The 4 T cell receptor beta chains in this list originate from one sample, sequenced in a study of T-cell memory formation after mild COVID-19. TCRdb analysed the 5' RACE reads with MiXCR anew, one entry per CDR3 protein. Here the sample spans about 320,000 distinct CDR3 sequences, roughly an eighth being singletons. The sample consisted of PBMCs or a T cell subset sorted from them (not recorded which). Receptors were obtained from a man between 18 and 29 years old who had mild COVID-19 (a few samples of this study predate the infection). Cell type and time point are not known.

The J gene is TRBJ2-3, the V gene TRBV20-1; TRBD2 matches 8 bases. The CDR3 is made up of 16 amino acids. CDR1 is DFQATT, CDR2 SNEGSKA, per germline (reference sequence). Trimming removed 5 bases from V and 4 bases from J; junction bases left unmatched: 14. The CDR3 DNA reads as TGCAGTGCTCCCCAACGGGGGGGAAGAGGTTCAGATACGCAGTATTTT. Its translation is CSAPQRGGRGSDTQYF.

The chain uses TRBV20-1 and TRBJ2-1, with D tentatively TRBD1 or TRBD2 (5 bases each). The length of the CDR3 is 14 residues. V lost 1 base to trimming and J lost 4 bases, with 11 bases between them. The germline CDR1 and CDR2 sequences are DFQATT and SNEGSKA (reference sequence). As DNA, the CDR3 is TGCAGTGCTAGAGCAGGGACCTATTACAATGAGCAGTTCTTC. Protein: CSARAGTYYNEQFF.

This rearrangement joins TRBV7-3 to TRBJ2-2; no reliable D call. This CDR3 has 16 residues. CDR1 and CDR2 (germline): SGHTA, FQGTGA. Trimming pared 5 bases from V and 1 base from J, leaving 14 bases between. This CDR3 is CASSGRSGLNTGELFF. The CDR3 DNA reads as TGTGCCAGCAGCGGTCGGTCGGGTTTGAACACCGGGGAGCTGTTTTTT. Together with reference TRBV7-3 and TRBJ2-2, the CDR3 gives the full variable domain: GAGVSQTPSNKVTEKGKYVELRCDPISGHTALYWYRQSLGQGPEFLIYFQGTGAADDSGLPNDRFFAVRPEGSVSTLKIQRTERGDSAVYLCASSGRSGLNTGELFFGEGSRLTVL.

V is TRBV7-9 and J is TRBJ1-1, with D hard to call. V shed 1 base and J shed 8 bases, with 11 bases lying between them. This CDR3 is 13 amino acids long. Per the germline V gene, CDR1 is SEHNR and CDR2 is FQNEAQ (reference sequence). Here the CDR3 reads CASSLGLTSEAFF. The CDR3 bases are TGTGCCAGCAGCTTAGGGTTGACGTCCGAAGCTTTCTTT.